The 16 T cell receptor beta chains listed next were all sequenced from one sample in a study of Tregs in tolerant kidney transplant recipients. Profiling relied on immunoSEQ multiplex PCR, and the TCRdb table lists in-frame clones only, not all of them. The table includes hundreds of thousands of clones, roughly four fifths detected once. Sequences were obtained from CD4+ T cells from blood. The origin of the receptors is a human donor in good health.

The J gene is TRBJ2-7, the V gene TRBV15; unclear D gene. V gave up 0 bases and J gave up 1 base, with 10 bases separating them. This CDR3 has 15 residues. Germline lookup yields CDR1 LNHNV and CDR2 YYDKDF (reference sequence). In nucleotides, the CDR3 is TGTGCCACCAGCAGAGAAAGGGCAGATTCCTACGAGCAGTACTTC. Its translation: CATSRERADSYEQYF.

The V call is TRBV5-1, the J call TRBJ2-5; 16 positions agree with TRBD2. With 4 bases clipped from V and 2 bases from J, the junction kept 5 bases outside the gene matches. CDR1 SGHRS and CDR2 YFSETQ come from the germline V gene. The CDR3 is made up of 17 amino acids. The CDR3 spells CASSPGTSGGVQETQYF. As DNA, the CDR3 is TGCGCCAGCAGCCCCGGGACTAGCGGGGGGGTTCAAGAGACCCAGTACTTC.

The count of this clone is one. J is TRBJ2-1 and V is TRBV7-3; 9 bases line up with TRBD1. Germline V gene sequence: CDR1 SGHTA, CDR2 FQGTGA. The CDR3 has 15 residues. The V segment lost 5 bases and the J segment 2 bases; nucleotides outside the gene matches: 4. CDR3 residues: CASSAGQGPYNEQFF. The CDR3 DNA sequence: TGTGCCAGCAGCGCGGGACAGGGTCCCTACAATGAGCAGTTCTTC.

The V gene is TRBV2, the J gene TRBJ2-3, with TRBD1 identical over 8 bases. The CDR3 is 14 residues long. J lost 2 bases, V lost 7 bases, and 5 bases had no gene match. Germline V gene sequence: CDR1 SNHLY, CDR2 FYNNEI. The CDR3 spells CASTRDRFTDTQYF. The DNA for the CDR3 is TGTGCCAGCACCAGGGACAGGTTCACAGATACGCAGTATTTT.

This clone came up a few times. The chain combines TRBV9 with TRBJ2-2, with D unclear. This CDR3 has 14 amino acids. Germline V lookup: CDR1 SGDLS, CDR2 YYNGEE. V shed 2 bases and J shed 0 bases, with 5 bases lying between them. The CDR3 sequence is CASSVYSNTGELFF. The CDR3 coding sequence is TGTGCCAGCAGCGTGTACTCGAACACCGGGGAGCTGTTTTTT.

The genes are TRBV11-2 and TRBJ2-7; the D gene is possibly TRBD1 (5 bases). Germline V gene data show CDR1 as SGHAT and CDR2 as FQNNGV. CDR3 length: 12 residues. V lost 5 bases, J lost 1 base, and 6 bases lay in between. For the CDR3, the DNA is TGTGCCAGCAGCCACAGGTCCTACGAGCAGTACTTC. Its protein product is CASSHRSYEQYF.

The chain recombines TRBV6-1 with TRBJ1-4; TRBD1 matches 10 bases. The germline gives CDR1 MNHNS, CDR2 SASEGT. V was pared by 8 bases and J by 7 bases, with 4 bases of the junction left unmatched. CDR3 length: 13 amino acids. Here the CDR3 DNA reads TGTGCCAGCCGGGACAGGGGTTTTGAAAAACTGTTTTTT. Translation gives CASRDRGFEKLFF.

J is TRBJ2-6 and V is TRBV30; tentative D call: TRBD2 (5 bases). Germline values: CDR1 GTSNPN, CDR2 SVGIG (reference sequence). The ends were cut back, 0 bases at V and 3 bases at J, with 15 bases in the middle. The CDR3 extends over 17 amino acids. CDR3 nucleotides: TGTGCCTGGAGTGTTGGACTGACATTTCGTGGGGCCAACGTCCTGACTTTC. Translating it yields CAWSVGLTFRGANVLTF.

This sequence joins TRBV21-1 and TRBJ2-3. TRBV21-1 is a recognized pseudogene. The CDR3 length is 16 residues. The CDR3 coding sequence is TGTGCCAGCAGCAAAGGGCTTCAGGCGGACACAGATACGCAGTATTTT. It yields the protein CASSKGLQADTDTQYF.

The CDR3 DNA sequence: TGTGCCAGCCGGGGACAGGGGACGTTAGCAAATCAGCCCCAGCATTTT. Translating gives CASRGQGTLANQPQHF. The chain is built from TRBV19 and TRBJ1-5; 10 nucleotides agree with TRBD1. Germline V gene sequence: CDR1 LNHDA, CDR2 SQIVND (reference sequence). The CDR3 extends over 16 amino acids. The ends lost 9 bases at V and 4 bases at J; junction bases unmatched: 12.

The V gene is TRBV7-8, the J gene TRBJ2-3, with D perhaps TRBD2 (5 bases). The V end was cut by 5 bases, the J end by 0 bases, with 12 bases between. CDR3 length: 15 residues. Germline CDR1 and CDR2: SGHVS and FQNEAQ. The CDR3 region is CASSPRGFSTDTQYF. CDR3 nucleotide sequence: TGTGCCAGCAGCCCAAGAGGGTTTAGCACAGATACGCAGTATTTT.

The chain has TRBV6-6 and TRBJ2-1, with 13 bases lining up with TRBD2. The CDR3 has 15 residues. Looked up from germline, CDR1 is MNHNY and CDR2 is SVGAGI (reference sequence). The ends lost 8 bases at V and 6 bases at J; junction bases unmatched: 7. CDR3 amino acids: CASRFTSGGANEQFF. The CDR3 nucleotides are TGTGCCAGCCGCTTCACTAGCGGGGGGGCCAATGAGCAGTTCTTC.

V gene TRBV5-4 combines with J gene TRBJ1-2; D might be TRBD1 (6 bases). CDR1 and CDR2 (germline): SGHNT, YYREEE (reference sequence). V lost 5 bases to trimming and J lost 4 bases, with 15 bases between them. This CDR3 has 14 residues. The CDR3 coding sequence is TGTGCCAGCAGGTTATCAGGGGAAGGCTATGGCTACACCTTC. It specifies CASRLSGEGYGYTF.

The chain joins TRBV6-5 to TRBJ1-1; the match to TRBD1 covers 9 bases. V lost 8 bases to trimming and J lost 0 bases; unmatched junction nucleotides: 7. The germline V gene has CDR1 MNHEY and CDR2 SVGAGI. The CDR3 is 15 amino acids. For the CDR3, the DNA is TGTGCCAGCCGATGGACAGGGGCGATGAACACTGAAGCTTTCTTT. Translation gives CASRWTGAMNTEAFF.

This rearrangement joins TRBV6-6 to TRBJ1-1, with D unclear. V lost 4 bases, J lost 1 base, and 13 bases lay in between. This CDR3 is 15 amino acids long. Germline V gene lookup returns CDR1 MNHNY and CDR2 SVGAGI (reference sequence). The CDR3 DNA follows: TGTGCCAGCAGTTCTCCCCATGCACCGAACACTGAAGCTTTCTTT. This codes for CASSSPHAPNTEAFF.

About this clone: This CDR3 is also generated by other DNA sequences in the sample. The genes are TRBV9 and TRBJ2-7, with D perhaps assigned TRBD1 or TRBD2 (5 bases each). The CDR3 has 13 residues. Germline values: CDR1 SGDLS, CDR2 YYNGEE. The germline V and J ends were trimmed by 2 bases and 3 bases, with 9 bases remaining between them. The CDR3 region is CASSVGTFYEQYF. The CDR3 DNA reads as TGTGCCAGCAGCGTCGGGACCTTCTACGAGCAGTACTTC.